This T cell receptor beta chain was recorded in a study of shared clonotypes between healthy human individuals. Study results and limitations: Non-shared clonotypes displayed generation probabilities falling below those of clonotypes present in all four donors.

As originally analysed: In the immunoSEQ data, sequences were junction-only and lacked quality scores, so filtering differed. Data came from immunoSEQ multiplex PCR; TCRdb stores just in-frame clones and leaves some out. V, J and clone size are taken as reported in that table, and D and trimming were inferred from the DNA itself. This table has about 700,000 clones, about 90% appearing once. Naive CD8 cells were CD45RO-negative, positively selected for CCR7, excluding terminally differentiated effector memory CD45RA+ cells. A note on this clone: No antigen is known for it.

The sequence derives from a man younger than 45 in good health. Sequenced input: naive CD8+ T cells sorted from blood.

The CDR3 region is CASSLRQVLYNEQFF. The CDR3 DNA is TGTGCCAGCAGTTTAAGGCAGGTACTCTACAATGAGCAGTTCTTC. The chain joins TRBV28 to TRBJ2-1; no clear D gene. The CDR3 runs 15 residues. The ends were cut back, 2 bases at V and 3 bases at J, with 11 bases in the middle. Germline-derived CDR1 and CDR2 are MDHEN and SYDVKM.